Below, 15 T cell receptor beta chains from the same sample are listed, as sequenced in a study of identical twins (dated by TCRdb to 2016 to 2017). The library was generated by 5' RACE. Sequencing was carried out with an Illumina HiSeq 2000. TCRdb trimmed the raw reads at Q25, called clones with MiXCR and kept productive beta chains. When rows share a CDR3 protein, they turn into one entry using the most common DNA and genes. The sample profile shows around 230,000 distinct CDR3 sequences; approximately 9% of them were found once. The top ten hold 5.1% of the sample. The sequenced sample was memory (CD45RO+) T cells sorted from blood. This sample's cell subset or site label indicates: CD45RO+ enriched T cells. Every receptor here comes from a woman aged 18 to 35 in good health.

CDR3 residues: CASSAGGSGNTIYF. The CDR3 region has the DNA TGTGCCAGCTCCGCGGGGGGGTCTGGAAACACCATATATTTT. The chain is built from TRBV6-1 and TRBJ1-3; weak D call: TRBD1 (5 bases). This CDR3 is 14 amino acids long. V was shortened by 8 bases and J by 1 base, with 12 bases between the two germline ends. CDR1 and CDR2 (germline): MNHNS, SASEGT.

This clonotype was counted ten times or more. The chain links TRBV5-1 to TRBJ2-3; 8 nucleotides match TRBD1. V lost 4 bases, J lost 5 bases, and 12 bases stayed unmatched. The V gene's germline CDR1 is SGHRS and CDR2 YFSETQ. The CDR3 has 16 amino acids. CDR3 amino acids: CASSPHRQGQGDTQYF. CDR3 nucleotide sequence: TGCGCCAGCAGCCCTCATCGACAGGGGCAGGGAGATACGCAGTATTTT.

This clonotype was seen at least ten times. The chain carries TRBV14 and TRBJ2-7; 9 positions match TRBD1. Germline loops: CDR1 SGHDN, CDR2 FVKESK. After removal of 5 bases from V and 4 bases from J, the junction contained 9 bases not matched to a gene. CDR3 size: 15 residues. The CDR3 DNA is TGTGCCAGCAGCTGGCCGGGACAGGGTAAATACGAGCAGTACTTC. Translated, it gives CASSWPGQGKYEQYF.

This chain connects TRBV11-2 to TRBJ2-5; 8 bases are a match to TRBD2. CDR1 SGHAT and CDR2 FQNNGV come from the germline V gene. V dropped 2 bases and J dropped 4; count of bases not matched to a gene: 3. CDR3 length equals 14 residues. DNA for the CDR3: TGTGCCAGCAGCTTAAGCCTAGCGGGAGAGACCCAGTACTTC. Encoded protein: CASSLSLAGETQYF.

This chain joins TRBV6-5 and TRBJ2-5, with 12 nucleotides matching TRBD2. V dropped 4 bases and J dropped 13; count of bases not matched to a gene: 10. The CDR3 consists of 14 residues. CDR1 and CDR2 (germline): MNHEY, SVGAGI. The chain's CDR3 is CASSFLAGGLTTYF. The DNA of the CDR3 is TGTGCCAGCAGTTTCCTAGCGGGGGGGCTCACGACGTACTTC.

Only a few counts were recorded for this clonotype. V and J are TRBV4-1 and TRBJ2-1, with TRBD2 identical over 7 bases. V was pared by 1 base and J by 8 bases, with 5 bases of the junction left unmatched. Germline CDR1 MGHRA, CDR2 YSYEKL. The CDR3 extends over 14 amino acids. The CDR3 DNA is TGCGCCAGCAGCCAAGGAGCGGGGTTCGATGAGCAGTTCTTC. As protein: CASSQGAGFDEQFF.

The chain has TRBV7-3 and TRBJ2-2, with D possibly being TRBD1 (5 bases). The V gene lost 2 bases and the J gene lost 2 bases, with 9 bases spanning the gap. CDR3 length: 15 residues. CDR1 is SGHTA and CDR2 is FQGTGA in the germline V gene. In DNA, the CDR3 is TGTGCCAGCAGCTTAGGCAGGGTAAACACCGGGGAGCTGTTTTTT. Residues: CASSLGRVNTGELFF.

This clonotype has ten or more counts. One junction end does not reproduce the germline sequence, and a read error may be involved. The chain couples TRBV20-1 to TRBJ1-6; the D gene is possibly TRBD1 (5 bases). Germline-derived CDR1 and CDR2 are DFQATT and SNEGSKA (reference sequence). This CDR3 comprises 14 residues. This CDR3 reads CSAREGTGGSPLHF. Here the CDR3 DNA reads TGCAGTGCCAGAGAAGGGACGGGGGGTTCACCCCTCCACTTT.

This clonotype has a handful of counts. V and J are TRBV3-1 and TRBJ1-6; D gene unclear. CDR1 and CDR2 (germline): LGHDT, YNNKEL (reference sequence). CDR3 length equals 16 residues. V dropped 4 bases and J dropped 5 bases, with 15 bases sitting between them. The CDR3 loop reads CASSLRHKVDNSPLHF. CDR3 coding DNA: TGTGCCAGCAGCCTGAGACACAAGGTGGATAATTCACCCCTCCACTTT.

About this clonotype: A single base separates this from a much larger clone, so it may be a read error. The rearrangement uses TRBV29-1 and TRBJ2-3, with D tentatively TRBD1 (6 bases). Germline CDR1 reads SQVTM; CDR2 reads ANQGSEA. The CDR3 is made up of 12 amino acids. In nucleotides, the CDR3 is TGCAGCGTTGGACAGGACACAGATACGCACTATTTT. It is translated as CSVGQDTDTHYF.

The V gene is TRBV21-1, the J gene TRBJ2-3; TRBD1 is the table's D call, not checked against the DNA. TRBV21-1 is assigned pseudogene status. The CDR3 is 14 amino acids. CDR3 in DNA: TGTGCCAGCAGCAAAGACAGGGGGGGAGATACGCAGTATTTT. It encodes CASSKDRGGDTQYF.

CDR3 protein: CSADPGLAGGTTDTQYF. CDR3 coding DNA: TGCAGTGCAGATCCGGGACTAGCGGGAGGGACCACAGATACGCAGTATTTT. The chain uses TRBV20-1 and TRBJ2-3, with 16 nucleotides matching TRBD2. The CDR3 spans 17 residues. Losses at the gene ends were 6 bases for V and 2 bases for J; bases not matched to a gene: 8. The germline CDR1 and CDR2 sequences are DFQATT and SNEGSKA (reference sequence).

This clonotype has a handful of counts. The CDR3 spells CASSGPNTDTQYF. In DNA, the CDR3 is TGTGCCAGCAGTGGACCCAACACAGATACGCAGTATTTT. The chain joins TRBV5-8 to TRBJ2-3; D not certain. V was trimmed by 5 bases and J by 2 bases, leaving 9 bases between them. The CDR3 runs 13 residues. Germline loops: CDR1 SGHTS, CDR2 YDEGEE.

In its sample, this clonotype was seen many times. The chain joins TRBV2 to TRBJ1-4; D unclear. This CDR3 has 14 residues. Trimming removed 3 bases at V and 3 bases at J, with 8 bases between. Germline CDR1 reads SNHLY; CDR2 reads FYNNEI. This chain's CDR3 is CASSEAAANEKLFF. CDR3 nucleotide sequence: TGTGCCAGCAGTGAGGCGGCGGCTAATGAAAAACTGTTTTTT.

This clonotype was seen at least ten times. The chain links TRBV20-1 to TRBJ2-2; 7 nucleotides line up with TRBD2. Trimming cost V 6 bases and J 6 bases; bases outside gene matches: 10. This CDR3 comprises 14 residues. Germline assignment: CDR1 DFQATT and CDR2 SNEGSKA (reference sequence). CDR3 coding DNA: TGCAGTGCCAACAAAGACGGGAGGCCCGGGGAGCTGTTTTTT. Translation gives CSANKDGRPGELFF.